The rows below give T cell receptor beta chains drawn from one sample of a study of blood T cell repertoires in COVID-19. TCRdb's table, derived via immunoSEQ multiplex PCR, lists solely in-frame clones and lacks some. The sample yields 330,000 or so clones, about 88% seen once. Sequencing input: PBMCs or T cells enriched from blood (not recorded which). The origin of the receptors is a woman aged 30 to 39 who had been exposed to COVID-19. The conserved cysteine and the conserved F or W are not part of the CDR3 here.

>TRBV7-2|10|TRBJ2-1
ASSLLGQRQF
>TRBV7-9|12|TRBJ1-1
ASSLSRTYTEAF
>TRBV29-1|12|TRBJ2-5
SVGLAGLGETQY
>TRBV6-1|13|TRBJ1-2
ASSDSLWAGHGYT
>TRBV14|13|TRBJ1-4
ASSHQPVPNEKLF
>TRBV11-2|14|TRBJ1-6
ASSSSVGTGDSPLH
>TRBV28|13|TRBJ2-3
ASIWASGSADTQY
>TRBV11-3|9|TRBJ2-7
ASSPRNEQY
>TRBV7-2|13|TRBJ2-7
ASSSTSGRAYEQY
>TRBV5-5|16|TRBJ2-3
ASSLGLAGAPSTDTQY
>TRBV9|13|TRBJ1-4
ASSASGTGNEKLF
>TRBV28|11|TRBJ2-7
ASSRPHDTEQY
>TRBV6-5|10|TRBJ1-1
ASSSWTDKAF
>TRBV6-5|13|TRBJ1-3
AIGDRSLSGNTIY
>TRBV5-1|13|TRBJ1-2
ASTSQSGANYGYT
>TRBV11-3|13|TRBJ2-5
ASSLGAGGRGTQY
>TRBV27|12|TRBJ2-1
ASSFPGASNEQF
>TRBV3-1/TRBV3-2|16|TRBJ2-1
ASSPHLGLAGTYNEQF
>TRBV24-1|12|TRBJ2-5
ATSPSTGVETQY
>TRBV7-9|13|TRBJ2-7
ASSPSGTEAYEQY
>TRBV9|11|TRBJ2-7
ASSPLADYEQY
>TRBV7-9|15|TRBJ1-1
ASRGTNRDKKNTEAF
>TRBV5-6|11|TRBJ2-7
ASSLPDSYEQY
>TRBV7-2|14|TRBJ2-7
ASSLRTSGVPYEQY
>TRBV11-2|10|TRBJ2-3
ASSSDSLKKY
>TRBV5-1|12|TRBJ1-2
ASSPGGANYGYT
>TRBV7-9|13|TRBJ1-2
ASSFSEQQGHGYT
>TRBV9|14|TRBJ2-6
ASRGTGVSGANVLT
>TRBV27|11|TRBJ1-2
ASSRGALYGYT
>TRBV3-1/TRBV3-2|17|TRBJ2-7
ASSPRLAGVTPNSYEQY
>TRBV14|15|TRBJ1-3
ASSQDWGQRAGNTIY
>TRBV4-1|9|TRBJ2-1
ASSWRDEQF
>TRBV7-2|14|TRBJ2-2
ASSLVSTKNTGELF
>TRBV18|10|TRBJ1-5
ASSPSNQPQH
>TRBV3-1/TRBV3-2|13|TRBJ1-1
ASSRSRVFDTEAF
>TRBV29-1|12|TRBJ1-2
SVGSSAGRYGYT
>TRBV11-2|11|TRBJ1-1
ASGGQMNTEAF
>TRBV7-9|13|TRBJ2-5
ASSLAAGGIETQY
>TRBV18|12|TRBJ1-5
ASSQGRGPQPQH
>TRBV28|12|TRBJ1-2
ASSLPSVNYGYT
>TRBV21-1|10|TRBJ2-7
AKGQGGHEQY
>TRBV10-1|15|TRBJ2-7
ASSEAPLAGGPYEQY
>TRBV3-1/TRBV3-2|12|TRBJ1-1
ASSQLQGHTEAF
>TRBV6-4|12|TRBJ2-3
ASSEREYTDTQY
>TRBV10-2|11|TRBJ2-7
ASGDRGNSRQY
>TRBV7-9|14|TRBJ2-3
ASSSWTSGSTDTQY
>TRBV19|12|TRBJ2-7
ASSIVGSEYEQY
>TRBV27|13|TRBJ2-2
ASSFVGGNTGELF
>TRBV28|15|TRBJ1-5
ASSLWRGTGDHQPQH
>TRBV29-1|8|TRBJ2-2
SVRTGELF
>TRBV12-3/TRBV12-4|11|TRBJ1-5
ASSLIEEQPQH
>TRBV24-1|11|TRBJ2-1
ATSEWQNNEQF
>TRBV24-1|14|TRBJ2-5
ATSDFRGRGEETQY
>TRBV11-2|13|TRBJ1-5
ASSPGTGFGQPQH
>TRBV5-4|17|TRBJ2-5
ASSLESLVPGPTRGTQY
>TRBV9|13|TRBJ2-7
ASSATEGQVHEQY